These 10 T cell receptor beta chains came from one sample sequenced in a study of blood T cell repertoires in COVID-19. Some clones are missing from TCRdb's copy, which holds only in-frame ones; the method was immunoSEQ multiplex PCR. The sample shows 330,000 or so clones, around nine tenths of them seen only once. Specimen: PBMCs or T cells enriched from blood (not recorded which). The receptors here all came from a woman in her thirties who had been exposed to COVID-19.

The chain combines TRBV24-1 with TRBJ2-1, with D perhaps TRBD2 (6 bases). The CDR3 covers 15 residues. V was trimmed by 7 bases and J by 6 bases, leaving 18 bases between them. Germline V CDR1 and CDR2: KGHDR, SFDVKD. This CDR3 reads CATSPLEGGGNEQFF. The CDR3 DNA follows: TGTGCCACCAGCCCCTTGGAGGGCGGAGGCAATGAGCAGTTCTTC.

The CDR3, as DNA: TGTGCCAGCTCACCACAAGAAGTGACAGCGACCTACGAGCAGTACTTC. It yields the protein CASSPQEVTATYEQYF. The rearrangement uses TRBV18 and TRBJ2-7; D possibly corresponds to TRBD1 (5 bases). Germline CDR1 reads KGHSH; CDR2 reads LQKENI. V was pared by 1 base and J by 2 bases, with 15 bases between. This CDR3 comprises 16 residues.

The gene calls are TRBV3-1 (or the pseudogene TRBV3-2) and TRBJ2-3; D is perhaps TRBD1 (6 bases). The CDR3 totals 15 residues. CDR1 is LGHDT and CDR2 is YNNKEL in the germline V gene (reference sequence). Trimming took off 1 base at V and 5 bases at J, with 13 bases between the two ends. CDR3 loop: CASSQGAGAIDTQYF. CDR3 coding DNA: TGTGCCAGCAGCCAAGGGGCAGGGGCGATAGATACGCAGTATTTT.

The V gene is TRBV23-1, the J gene TRBJ1-5; D is possibly TRBD1 (6 bases). Being an ORF, TRBV23-1 has a function that is uncertain. The CDR3 totals 15 residues. Trimming removed 4 bases at V and 3 bases at J, with 13 bases between. The CDR3 DNA sequence: TGCGCCAGCAGTCTTCTAGGGGGGGTCAATCAGCCCCAGCATTTT. Its protein product is CASSLLGGVNQPQHF.

This clone has a single count. The chain carries TRBV5-1 and TRBJ2-7, with 9 bases lining up with TRBD2. The germline V gene encodes CDR1 SGHRS and CDR2 YFSETQ. This CDR3 has 19 amino acids. Trimming cost V 3 bases and J 0 bases; bases outside gene matches: 16. CDR3 protein: CASSYQGSSGVGSSYEQYF. DNA for the CDR3: TGCGCCAGCAGCTACCAAGGGTCTAGCGGGGTGGGGAGCTCCTACGAGCAGTACTTC. Full variable domain (rest looked up from reference TRBV5-1 and TRBJ2-7): KAGVTQTPRYLIKTRGQQVTLSCSPISGHRSVSWYQQTPGQGLQFLFEYFSETQRNKGNFPGRFSGRQFSNSRSEMNVSTLELGDSALYLCASSYQGSSGVGSSYEQYFGPGTRLTVT.

V usage is TRBV7-8 and J usage is TRBJ1-3; D possibly corresponds to TRBD1 (5 bases). Germline loops: CDR1 SGHVS, CDR2 FQNEAQ. This CDR3 is 15 amino acids long. Trimming shortened V by 3 bases and J by 2 bases, and 11 bases separated the two germline ends. This chain's CDR3 is CASSFRGSPGNTIYF. Written as DNA, the CDR3 is TGTGCCAGCAGCTTTAGGGGCTCCCCTGGAAACACCATATATTTT.

The chain carries TRBV2 and TRBJ2-1; perhaps TRBD2 as D (5 bases). The CDR3 sequence is 13 residues long. Trimming removed 6 bases from V and 5 bases from J, with 11 bases in between. CDR1 and CDR2 from the germline V gene are SNHLY and FYNNEI. In nucleotides, the CDR3 is TGTGCCAGCAGGAGCGGCCCAAACAATGAGCAGTTCTTC. As protein: CASRSGPNNEQFF. The variable domain in full, completed from reference TRBV2 and TRBJ2-1, reads EPEVTQTPSHQVTQMGQEVILRCVPISNHLYFYWYRQILGQKVEFLVSFYNNEISEKSEIFDDQFSVERPDGSNFTLKIRSTKLEDSAMYFCASRSGPNNEQFFGPGTRLTVL.

The chain recombines TRBV19 with TRBJ2-1, with 15 nucleotides matching TRBD2. V was clipped by 6 bases and J by 4 bases; unmatched bases: 1. CDR1 is LNHDA, CDR2 SQIVND, per germline (reference sequence). The CDR3 sequence is 15 residues long. CDR3 sequence: CASSGLAGGYNEQFF. The DNA of the CDR3 is TGTGCCAGTAGCGGACTAGCGGGAGGGTACAATGAGCAGTTCTTC.

V usage is TRBV7-9 and J usage is TRBJ2-3, with 9 bases that match TRBD2. V lost 1 base to trimming and J lost 4 bases; unmatched junction nucleotides: 3. This CDR3 contains 15 residues. CDR1 and CDR2 from the germline V gene are SEHNR and FQNEAQ (reference sequence). As DNA, the CDR3 is TGTGCCAGCAGCTTAGGCGGGAGGGCCGCAGATACGCAGTATTTT. This codes for CASSLGGRAADTQYF. The variable domain in full, with the rest retrieved from reference TRBV7-9 and TRBJ2-3, is DTGVSQNPRHKITKRGQNVTFRCDPISEHNRLYWYRQTLGQGPEFLTYFQNEAQLEKSRLLSDRFSAERPKGSFSTLEIQRTEQGDSAMYLCASSLGGRAADTQYFGPGTRLTVL.

J is TRBJ2-1 and V is TRBV15; 9 nucleotides line up with TRBD1. The CDR3 has 16 residues. The V segment lost 1 base and the J segment 3 bases; nucleotides outside the gene matches: 4. The germline V gene encodes CDR1 LNHNV and CDR2 YYDKDF (reference sequence). CDR3 in amino acids: CATSRGTGVDYNEQFF. The CDR3 DNA is TGTGCCACCAGCAGAGGGACAGGGGTTGACTACAATGAGCAGTTCTTC.